Described below is a single T cell receptor (beta chain) sequence and its context. No antigen is known for it. This sample was included in a study of beta chain features in type 1 diabetes. Overall study findings and caveats: Type 1 diabetes patients had fewer VDJ junction insertions and more deletions. Among patients, naive, central memory and Treg TCRB repertoires appeared more similar than among healthy donors. Researchers caution that PCR might favor shorter templates, equally among patients and controls. A moderate, significant TCRB CDR3 shortening appeared in type 1 diabetes across four CD4+ subsets.

Investigators reverse transcribed all isolated RNA, so they sequenced expressed TCRB transcripts. Sequenced by immunoSEQ multiplex PCR; TCRdb stores in-frame clones only, minus some. The sample has 160,000 or so clones, roughly 10% seen once. Trimming at V came to 0 bases and at J to 8 bases, leaving 13 bases not matched to a gene. The CDR3 spans 16 residues. Germline values: CDR1 SGDLS, CDR2 YYNGEE. V is TRBV9 and J is TRBJ1-2, with TRBD1 identical over 7 bases. The receptor comes from a woman aged 30 to 39 with type 1 diabetes. The sequenced material came from central memory CD4+ T cells from blood. The CDR3 here is CASSVDGLGRQGGYTF. CDR3 sequence (DNA): TGTGCCAGCAGCGTAGATGGATTGGGGAGACAGGGAGGCTACACCTTC.